What follows are 18 T cell receptor beta chains derived from one specimen sequenced in a study of shared T cell receptors in the human thymus. The assay was immunoSEQ multiplex PCR, and TCRdb's table has in-frame clones only and misses some. The sample holds hundreds of thousands of clones, around 87% seen once. In addition, the sample was reused for a study of human thymus T cells.

What was sequenced was thymocytes. All receptors come from a boy in the first two years of life with a congenital heart defect.

The chain links TRBV7-6 to TRBJ2-7, with 9 bases that match TRBD1. The V gene's germline CDR1 is SGHVS and CDR2 FNYEAQ. The CDR3 totals 17 residues. The V and J ends lost 1 base and 3 bases, in that order; junction bases with no gene match: 10. This chain's CDR3 is CASSLVSFGTGIYEQYF. DNA for the CDR3: TGTGCCAGCAGCTTAGTTTCGTTCGGGACAGGGATCTACGAGCAGTACTTC.

The chain couples TRBV7-2 to TRBJ1-5; 7 nucleotides align to TRBD1. The CDR3 has 14 residues. After removal of 5 bases from V and 2 bases from J, the junction contained 3 bases not matched to a gene. Germline CDR1 is SGHTA and CDR2 is FQGNSA. The DNA for the CDR3 is TGTGCCAGCAGCAACGGACAGGGCAATCAGCCCCAGCATTTT. This gives the protein CASSNGQGNQPQHF.

The chain joins TRBV11-2 to TRBJ1-4; TRBD1 is a possible D gene (5 bases). CDR1 SGHAT and CDR2 FQNNGV come from the germline V gene. V lost 3 bases, J lost 1 base, and 9 bases lay in between. The CDR3 sequence is 15 residues long. CDR3 in amino acids: CASSLTVLTNEKLFF. The CDR3 nucleotides read TGTGCCAGCAGCTTGACAGTCTTAACTAATGAAAAACTGTTTTTT.

The gene calls are TRBV15 and TRBJ2-1; TRBD1 might be the D (5 bases). The V and J ends lost 1 base and 7 bases respectively, with 20 bases between them. The CDR3 sequence is 17 residues long. The germline V gene encodes CDR1 LNHNV and CDR2 YYDKDF (reference sequence). DNA of the CDR3: TGTGCCACCAGCAGAGTTCCGTGGGTAAGGGGTAGGAATGAGCAGTTCTTC. This encodes CATSRVPWVRGRNEQFF. Full variable domain (rest looked up from reference TRBV15 and TRBJ2-1): DAMVIQNPRYQVTQFGKPVTLSCSQTLNHNVMYWYQQKSSQAPKLLFHYYDKDFNNEADTPDNFQSRRPNTSFCFLDIRSPGLGDTAMYLCATSRVPWVRGRNEQFFGPGTRLTVL.

This chain uses TRBV7-2 with TRBJ1-2; possible D gene TRBD1, 5 bases. The CDR3 runs 13 residues. V lost 1 base and J lost 3, with 6 bases in between. The germline V gene has CDR1 SGHTA and CDR2 FQGNSA. The DNA of the CDR3 is TGTGCCAGCAGCTTAGGGGGCGACTATGGCTACACCTTC. Translated, it gives CASSLGGDYGYTF.

The rearrangement links TRBV4-3 to TRBJ1-2, with a possible D match to TRBD1 (6 bases). This CDR3 region has 16 residues. The V gene lost 0 bases and the J gene lost 6 bases, with 17 bases spanning the gap. Germline V lookup: CDR1 LGHNA, CDR2 YSLEER. The CDR3 DNA sequence: TGCGCCAGCAGCCAAGATTGGGTAACAGGGAGTGATGGCTACACCTTC. Its protein product is CASSQDWVTGSDGYTF.

The chain is built from TRBV14 and TRBJ1-2; D perhaps matches TRBD1 (6 bases). Germline V gives CDR1 SGHDN, CDR2 FVKESK. The CDR3 totals 17 residues. The V end was cut by 2 bases, the J end by 1 base, with 17 bases between. The CDR3, as DNA: TGTGCCAGCAGCCAACTCCCACCCGGACAGAGTAACTATGGCTACACCTTC. This encodes CASSQLPPGQSNYGYTF.

This clone was recorded only once. The chain recombines TRBV19 with TRBJ1-5, with TRBD1 matching 9 bases. This CDR3 has 16 amino acids. The V segment lost 5 bases and the J segment 6 bases; nucleotides outside the gene matches: 11. CDR1 is LNHDA, CDR2 SQIVND, per germline (reference sequence). CDR3 sequence: CASSARTGAPGQPQHF. CDR3 DNA sequence: TGTGCCAGTAGTGCCCGGACAGGGGCGCCGGGTCAGCCCCAGCATTTT.

This chain links TRBV28 with TRBJ2-7; 7 nucleotides line up with TRBD1. CDR1 MDHEN and CDR2 SYDVKM come from the germline V gene. The CDR3 totals 15 residues. V lost 6 bases to trimming and J lost 4 bases; unmatched junction nucleotides: 12. CDR3 region: CASRTWTGELYEQYF. For the CDR3, the DNA is TGTGCCAGCAGGACCTGGACAGGAGAACTATACGAGCAGTACTTC.

In its sample, this clone was seen once. The J gene is TRBJ2-1, the V gene TRBV10-2, with TRBD2 matching 7 bases. This CDR3 region has 16 residues. The V segment lost 4 bases and the J segment 7 bases; nucleotides outside the gene matches: 13. The germline V gene has CDR1 WSHSY and CDR2 SAAADI. CDR3 residues: CASSGKTGLPTNEQFF. DNA of the CDR3: TGCGCCAGCAGTGGTAAGACGGGACTACCAACTAATGAGCAGTTCTTC.

The gene calls are TRBV14 and TRBJ1-6, with 9 bases aligning to TRBD1. The ends lost 4 bases at V and 7 bases at J; junction bases unmatched: 5. This CDR3 has 15 residues. Germline V CDR1 and CDR2: SGHDN, FVKESK. The CDR3 coding sequence is TGTGCCAGCAGCCTCAGGGACAGGGAGAATTCACCCCTCCACTTT. Residues: CASSLRDRENSPLHF. Complete variable domain (other parts from reference TRBV14 and TRBJ1-6): EAGVTQFPSHSVIEKGQTVTLRCDPISGHDNLYWYRRVMGKEIKFLLHFVKESKQDESGMPNNRFLAERTGGTYSTLKVQPAELEDSGVYFCASSLRDRENSPLHFGNGTRLTVT.

The rearrangement joins TRBV11-2 to TRBJ1-1, with a weak D call TRBD1 (6 bases). This CDR3 is built from 16 residues. V gave up 2 bases and J gave up 4 bases, with 17 bases separating them. Germline-derived CDR1 and CDR2 are SGHAT and FQNNGV. The CDR3, as DNA: TGTGCCAGCAGCTTACCTCCCCTAACAGGGTCCACTGAAGCTTTCTTT. Its protein is CASSLPPLTGSTEAFF.

This clone was seen a handful of times. The J gene is TRBJ2-3, the V gene TRBV5-6; D might be TRBD1 (6 bases). The CDR3 is 15 amino acids. V gave up 0 bases and J gave up 5 bases, with 13 bases separating them. The germline gives CDR1 SGHDT, CDR2 YYEEEE. The CDR3 protein is CASSLAGACLDTQYF. In DNA, the CDR3 is TGTGCCAGCAGCTTGGCAGGGGCTTGTTTAGATACGCAGTATTTT.

The chain recombines TRBV19 with TRBJ2-7; 11 bases are a match to TRBD1. The J segment lost 2 bases and the V segment lost 5 bases, leaving 5 bases of the junction unmatched. The germline V gene has CDR1 LNHDA and CDR2 SQIVND (reference sequence). The CDR3 covers 15 residues. This CDR3 reads CASSLGTGGTYEQYF. The CDR3 coding sequence is TGTGCCAGTAGTCTGGGGACAGGGGGGACCTACGAGCAGTACTTC.

V usage is TRBV9 and J usage is TRBJ2-1, with D tentatively TRBD1 (6 bases). V lost 0 bases and J lost 3, with 7 bases in between. Germline V lookup: CDR1 SGDLS, CDR2 YYNGEE. This CDR3 comprises 14 residues. The CDR3 region has the DNA TGTGCCAGCAGCGTAGAAGGGGGCTACAATGAGCAGTTCTTC. Protein sequence: CASSVEGGYNEQFF.

The chain is built from TRBV29-1 and TRBJ2-3, with 11 bases identical to TRBD2. The ends lost 5 bases at V and 5 bases at J; junction bases unmatched: 12. There are 16 residues in the CDR3. In germline, CDR1 is SQVTM, CDR2 ANQGSEA. The DNA of the CDR3 is TGCAGCGTTACCGGGACTAGCGGCCCGTACGGAGATACGCAGTATTTT. It is translated as CSVTGTSGPYGDTQYF.

This clone was counted between two and nine times. This chain links TRBV5-4 with TRBJ1-6; D is unclear. This CDR3 contains 16 residues. The V gene's germline CDR1 is SGHNT and CDR2 YYREEE (reference sequence). V lost 3 bases and J lost 8, with 18 bases in between. The CDR3 nucleotides read TGTGCCAGCAGCTACCGGGAAGTTAATAGATATTCACCCCTCCACTTT. It yields the protein CASSYREVNRYSPLHF.

The chain combines TRBV6-1 with TRBJ1-3, with D possibly TRBD1 on 5 matching bases. Germline V lookup: CDR1 MNHNS, CDR2 SASEGT. Trimming cost V 8 bases and J 2 bases, with 16 bases left between them. The CDR3 consists of 15 residues. The CDR3 reads CASERGGSAGNTIYF. The CDR3 nucleotides are TGTGCCAGCGAACGGGGGGGGTCTGCTGGAAACACCATATATTTT.